The entry that follows covers one TCR beta chain sequence. Its specificity is not known. From germline, CDR1 is PRHDT and CDR2 FYEKMQ (reference sequence). The CDR3 sequence is 14 residues long. V was clipped by 2 bases and J by 8 bases, with 15 bases between them. A J-beta primer mix and a sample-barcoded 5' primer were used in a second PCR of about 6 to 12 cycles. TCRdb re-derived calls from the 5' RACE reads in MiXCR, one entry per CDR3 protein. The sample holds about 650,000 distinct CDR3 sequences; more than 45% are singletons and the top ten take approximately 13%. The data were taken from a study of blood T cells in healthy people across ages. Overall study findings and caveats: Donor CMV status was unknown, possibly confounding expanded clonotype changes. Age showed a roughly linear inverse relationship with TCR beta diversity per million T cells.

Sequencing used blood. The TCR sequence derives from a woman of 80 years or more in good health. The genes are TRBV13 and TRBJ1-2; tentatively, D is TRBD1 (6 bases). The CDR3 region has the DNA TGTGCCAGCAGCTTACGGGCAGGGGAAGGCGGCTACACCTTC. This codes for CASSLRAGEGGYTF.